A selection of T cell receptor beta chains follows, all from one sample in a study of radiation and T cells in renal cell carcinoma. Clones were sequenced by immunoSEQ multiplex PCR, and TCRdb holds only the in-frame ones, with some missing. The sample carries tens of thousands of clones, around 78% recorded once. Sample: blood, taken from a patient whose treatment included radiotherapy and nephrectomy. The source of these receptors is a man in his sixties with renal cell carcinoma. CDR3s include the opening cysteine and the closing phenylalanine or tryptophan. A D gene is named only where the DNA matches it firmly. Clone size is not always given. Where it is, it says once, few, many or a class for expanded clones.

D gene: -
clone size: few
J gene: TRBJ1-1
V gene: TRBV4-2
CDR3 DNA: TGTGCCAGCCTTCGGTTGGGGAGCACTGAAGCTTTCTTT
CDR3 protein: CASLRLGSTEAFF

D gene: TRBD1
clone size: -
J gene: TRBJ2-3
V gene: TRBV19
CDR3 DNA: TGTGCCAGCGATGGACAGGACACAGATACGCAGTATTTT
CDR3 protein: CASDGQDTDTQYF

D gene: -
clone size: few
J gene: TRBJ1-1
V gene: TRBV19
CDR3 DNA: TGTGCCAGTAGTGCTGTACCGGGGGTTAACACTGAAGCTTTCTTT
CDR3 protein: CASSAVPGVNTEAFF

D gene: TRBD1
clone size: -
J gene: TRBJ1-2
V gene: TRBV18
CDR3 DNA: TGTGCCAGCTCACCATTCTCAACAGGGGCGACTAACTATGGCTACACCTTC
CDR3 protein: CASSPFSTGATNYGYTF

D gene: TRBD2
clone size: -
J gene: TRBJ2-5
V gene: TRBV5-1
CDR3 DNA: TGCGCCAGCAGCTACCGCGCCTCTAGCGGGAGGAAAGGGGAGACCCAGTACTTC
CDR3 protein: CASSYRASSGRKGETQYF

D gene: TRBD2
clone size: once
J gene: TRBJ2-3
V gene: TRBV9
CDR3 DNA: TGTGCCAGCAGCCCAAGACTAGCGGGGATTTCGGATACGCAGTATTTT
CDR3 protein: CASSPRLAGISDTQYF

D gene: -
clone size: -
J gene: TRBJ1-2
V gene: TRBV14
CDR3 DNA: TGTGCCAGCAGCCCCCAGAGGGGCGCGGCTCCGCATGGCTACACCTTC
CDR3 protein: CASSPQRGAAPHGYTF

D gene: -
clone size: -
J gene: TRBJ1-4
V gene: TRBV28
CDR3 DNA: TGTGCCAGCAGTCTAGAGGGGACTATCCTTGAAAAACTGTTTTTT
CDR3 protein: CASSLEGTILEKLFF

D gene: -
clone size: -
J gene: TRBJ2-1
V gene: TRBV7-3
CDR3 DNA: TGTGCCAGCAGCTCCAGAGAACGGAATGAGCAGTTCTTC
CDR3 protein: CASSSRERNEQFF

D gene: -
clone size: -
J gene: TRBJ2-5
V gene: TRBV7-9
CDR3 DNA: TGTGCCAGCACACCCCCCCCCACGGGAGAGACCCAGTACTTC
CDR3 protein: CASTPPPTGETQYF

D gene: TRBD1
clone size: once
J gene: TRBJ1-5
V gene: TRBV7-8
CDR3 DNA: TGTGCCAGCAGCTTAGTTGCAGGGGGCTTGGGCAATCAGCCCCAGCATTTT
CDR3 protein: CASSLVAGGLGNQPQHF

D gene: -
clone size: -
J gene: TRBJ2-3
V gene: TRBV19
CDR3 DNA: TGTGCCAGTAGCTCACAGGGCGCGAATACGCAGTATTTT
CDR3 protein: CASSSQGANTQYF

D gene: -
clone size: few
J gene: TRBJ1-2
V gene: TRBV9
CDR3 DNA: TGTGCCAGCAGCGAGCCCCAAACCCGACAGAAGAGGGGCTACACCTTC
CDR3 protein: CASSEPQTRQKRGYTF

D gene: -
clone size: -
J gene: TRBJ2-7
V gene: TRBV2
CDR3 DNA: TGTGCCAGCAGTTCTCATACCGGGTCCCTCTACGAGCAGTACTTC
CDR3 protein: CASSSHTGSLYEQYF

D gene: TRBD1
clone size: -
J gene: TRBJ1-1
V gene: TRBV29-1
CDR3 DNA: TGCAGCGTAGGAGACAGGGAGAACACTGAAGCTTTCTTT
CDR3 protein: CSVGDRENTEAFF

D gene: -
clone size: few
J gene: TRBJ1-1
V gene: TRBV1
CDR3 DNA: TGCACCAGCAGCCACCCCCATAGGAACACTGAAGCTTTCTTT
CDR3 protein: CTSSHPHRNTEAFF

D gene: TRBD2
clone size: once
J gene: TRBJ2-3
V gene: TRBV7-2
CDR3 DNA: TGTGCCAGCAGCCGAAGAACTAGCGGGGATACGCAGTATTTT
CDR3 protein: CASSRRTSGDTQYF

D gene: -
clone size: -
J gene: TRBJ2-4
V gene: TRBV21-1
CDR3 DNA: TGTGCCAGCAGCAAAGAACGCGGACTAGCCAAAAACATTCAGTACTTC
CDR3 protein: CASSKERGLAKNIQYF

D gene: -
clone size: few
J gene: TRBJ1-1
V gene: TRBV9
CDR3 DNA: TGTGCCAGCAGCGTAGAACCCCAGTACACTGAAGCTTTCTTT
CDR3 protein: CASSVEPQYTEAFF

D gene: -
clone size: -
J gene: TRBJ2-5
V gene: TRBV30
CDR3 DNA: TGTGCCTGGGCGAAGGGGAATCAAGAGACCCAGTACTTC
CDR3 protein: CAWAKGNQETQYF